The 23 T cell receptor beta chains below were found in one sample sequenced in a study of T cells in Graves' hyperthyroidism and ophthalmopathy. The TCR beta CDR3 regions underwent amplification using RNA transcripts as the source. A first-round RT-PCR of the TCR CDR3 used the HTBI primer set. Each CDR3 protein gets one entry after TCRdb re-called the multiplex PCR reads with MiXCR. The sample carries roughly 180,000 distinct CDR3 sequences, 9.4% recorded once. The sequenced material came from blood. Every receptor here comes from a woman under 30 with Graves' hyperthyroidism that later progressed to Graves' ophthalmopathy.

V gene TRBV5-5 combines with J gene TRBJ1-4, with 10 bases fitting TRBD1. Per germline, CDR1 SGHKS and CDR2 YYEKEE (reference sequence). The CDR3 length is 16 residues. Trimming at V came to 4 bases and at J to 4 bases, leaving 7 bases not matched to a gene. Here the CDR3 reads CASSGGQGFGNEKLFF. The DNA of the CDR3 is TGTGCCAGCAGCGGGGGACAGGGGTTCGGTAATGAAAAACTGTTTTTT.

This clonotype was recorded many times. This chain joins TRBV29-1 and TRBJ2-7; D gene ambiguous. The germline gives CDR1 SQVTM, CDR2 ANQGSEA. The CDR3 runs to 12 residues. The V gene lost 6 bases and the J gene lost 2 bases, with 11 bases spanning the gap. The CDR3 here is CSVPNGPYEQYF. DNA for the CDR3: TGCAGCGTACCTAATGGCCCCTACGAGCAGTACTTC.

This clonotype was counted only a few times. The gene calls are TRBV27 and TRBJ2-1; no firm D call. Deletions cut 0 bases from V and 7 bases from J, with 4 bases between. This CDR3 contains 12 residues. The V gene's germline CDR1 is MNHEY and CDR2 SMNVEV (reference sequence). DNA for the CDR3: TGTGCCAGCAGTTTATCTGAGAATGAGCAGTTCTTC. Translating gives CASSLSENEQFF.

The sample holds many counts of this clonotype. This chain uses TRBV2 with TRBJ1-2; D possibly corresponds to TRBD1 (5 bases). Trimming removed 4 bases from V and 4 bases from J, with 10 bases in between. Germline V gives CDR1 SNHLY, CDR2 FYNNEI. The CDR3 spans 13 residues. The CDR3 bases are TGTGCCAGCAGTGTTCAGGGTATCTATGGCTACACCTTC. Translating it yields CASSVQGIYGYTF.

This clonotype was seen ten or more times. The rearrangement links TRBV28 to TRBJ2-7; the match to TRBD2 covers 7 bases. Trimming took 6 bases from V and 0 from J; bases not matched to a gene: 14. This CDR3 comprises 17 residues. Per the germline V gene, CDR1 is MDHEN and CDR2 is SYDVKM. The CDR3 DNA reads as TGTGCCAGCAGGGACTGGGAGGGGATCGACCTCTCCTACGAGCAGTACTTC. Amino acid sequence: CASRDWEGIDLSYEQYF.

In its sample, this clonotype was seen many times. V gene TRBV20-1 combines with J gene TRBJ1-5; D is unresolved. With 0 bases removed from V and 7 bases from J, the gap between germline ends came to 13 bases. CDR3 length equals 14 residues. The germline V gene encodes CDR1 DFQATT and CDR2 SNEGSKA (reference sequence). This chain's CDR3 is CSARDGRAMQPQHF. The CDR3 DNA follows: TGCAGTGCTAGAGATGGTCGCGCCATGCAGCCCCAGCATTTT.

This chain uses TRBV9 with TRBJ1-2; tentative D call: TRBD1 (5 bases). The CDR3 extends over 12 amino acids. With 0 bases removed from V and 7 bases from J, the gap between germline ends came to 7 bases. Per germline, CDR1 SGDLS and CDR2 YYNGEE. Here the CDR3 reads CASSVAGAGYTF. The CDR3 region has the DNA TGTGCCAGCAGCGTAGCTGGGGCTGGCTACACCTTC.

This chain uses TRBV20-1 with TRBJ2-3, with a possible D match to TRBD2 (6 bases). V was cut by 0 bases and J by 2 bases, with 18 bases left in between. The CDR3 has 17 amino acids. The V gene's germline CDR1 is DFQATT and CDR2 SNEGSKA (reference sequence). In DNA form, the CDR3 reads TGCAGTGCTAGAGATGTAGCGGAGGGGCGTCACACAGATACGCAGTATTTT. Its protein is CSARDVAEGRHTDTQYF.

This clonotype was seen ten or more times. The rearrangement joins TRBV18 to TRBJ2-2; 7 bases are a match to TRBD1. CDR1 is KGHSH and CDR2 is LQKENI in the germline V gene. V shed 2 bases and J 4 bases; nucleotides not matched to a gene: 4. The CDR3 has 15 amino acids. CDR3 nucleotides: TGTGCCAGCTCACCAGTCGACAGGGTCACCGGGGAGCTGTTTTTT. The encoded protein is CASSPVDRVTGELFF.

This clonotype was detected many times. CDR3 coding DNA: TGTGCCAGCAGCCCCGACGGACATGGCTACACCTTC. Its protein product is CASSPDGHGYTF. This chain uses TRBV7-9 with TRBJ1-2, with D unresolved. Trimming took off 5 bases at V and 6 bases at J, with 10 bases between the two ends. The germline CDR1 and CDR2 sequences are SEHNR and FQNEAQ (reference sequence). This CDR3 is built from 12 residues.

Comment on this clonotype: A much larger clone lies a single base off, so this may be a read error. The rearrangement links TRBV29-1 to TRBJ2-7; D is unclear. Per germline, CDR1 SQVTM and CDR2 ANQGSEA. V lost 1 base to trimming and J lost 6 bases, with 10 bases between them. The CDR3 sequence is 12 residues long. The CDR3 nucleotides read TGCAGCGTTGAAGGTCATCGGTCCGAGCAGTACTTC. Amino acid sequence: CSVEGHRSEQYF.

The gene calls are TRBV24-1 and TRBJ2-5; D assignment may be TRBD1 or TRBD2 (5 bases each). Trimming pared 6 bases from V and 0 bases from J, leaving 10 bases between. The CDR3 loop spans 14 amino acids. CDR1 is KGHDR and CDR2 is SFDVKD in the germline V gene. The CDR3 sequence is CATSWGRNQETQYF. For the CDR3, the DNA is TGTGCCACCAGTTGGGGACGGAACCAAGAGACCCAGTACTTC.

V usage is TRBV9 and J usage is TRBJ2-5, with D possibly TRBD2 on 6 matching bases. The V gene's germline CDR1 is SGDLS and CDR2 YYNGEE. The CDR3 sequence is 18 residues long. V lost 2 bases and J lost 2, with 22 bases in between. CDR3 region: CASSVGSAGPPAQETQYF. The CDR3 nucleotides read TGTGCCAGCAGCGTGGGGTCGGCGGGGCCTCCGGCACAAGAGACCCAGTACTTC.

This clonotype was seen at least ten times. The chain links TRBV9 to TRBJ2-7; D not certain. The CDR3 contains 14 residues. Germline CDR1 reads SGDLS; CDR2 reads YYNGEE. Trimming shortened V by 4 bases and J by 2 bases, and 13 bases separated the two germline ends. In DNA form, the CDR3 reads TGTGCCAGCAGCCCTCCCACTGGGCCCTACGAGCAGTACTTC. It specifies CASSPPTGPYEQYF. The variable domain in full, with the rest retrieved from reference TRBV9 and TRBJ2-7, is DSGVTQTPKHLITATGQRVTLRCSPRSGDLSVYWYQQSLDQGLQFLIQYYNGEERAKGNILERFSAQQFPDLHSELNLSSLELGDSALYFCASSPPTGPYEQYFGPGTRLTVT.

There are many counts of this clonotype. This chain joins TRBV28 and TRBJ1-1, with 11 bases matching TRBD1. There are 17 residues in the CDR3. Germline V gene sequence: CDR1 MDHEN, CDR2 SYDVKM. The V segment lost 3 bases and the J segment 4 bases; nucleotides outside the gene matches: 10. CDR3 bases: TGTGCCAGCAGTTTGGGACAGGGGGAAGCGGAGTTCACTGAAGCTTTCTTT. Translating gives CASSLGQGEAEFTEAFF.

The V call is TRBV20-1, the J call TRBJ1-3; D not certain. Germline CDR1 is DFQATT and CDR2 is SNEGSKA (reference sequence). The CDR3 runs 12 residues. Deletions cut 7 bases from V and 1 base from J, with 8 bases between. DNA for the CDR3: TGCAGTGTAGAGGGATCTGGAAACACCATATATTTT. Translated: CSVEGSGNTIYF.

In this sample, this clonotype turned up many times. This chain uses TRBV5-6 with TRBJ1-2; 8 bases are a match to TRBD1. Germline-derived CDR1 and CDR2 are SGHDT and YYEEEE. Unmatched junction bases numbered 3, after V lost 1 base and J lost 4 bases. The CDR3 consists of 14 residues. CDR3 in DNA: TGTGCCAGCAGCTTGATGGACAGGGTCTATGGCTACACCTTC. Protein: CASSLMDRVYGYTF.

This clonotype has just a few counts. The chain links TRBV5-6 to TRBJ1-2; D is possibly TRBD1 (6 bases). V shed 3 bases and J shed 4 bases, with 19 bases lying between them. Germline CDR1 reads SGHDT; CDR2 reads YYEEEE. The CDR3 is made up of 16 amino acids. CDR3 DNA sequence: TGTGCCAGCAGCTCCGTACAGGGTCTCCTTGGCTATGGCTACACCTTC. Amino acids: CASSSVQGLLGYGYTF.

The chain has TRBV3-1 and TRBJ2-2, with no clear D. The CDR3 has 13 residues. V lost 1 base to trimming and J lost 7 bases, with 7 bases between them. Germline lookup yields CDR1 LGHDT and CDR2 YNNKEL (reference sequence). The CDR3 spells CASSQGAIGELFF. In nucleotides, the CDR3 is TGTGCCAGCAGCCAAGGAGCCATCGGGGAGCTGTTTTTT.

This CDR3 reads CASSSAGDYNEQFF. In nucleotides, the CDR3 is TGTGCCAGCAGCTCCGCGGGGGACTACAATGAGCAGTTCTTC. The chain employs TRBV5-8 and TRBJ2-1, with 7 bases lining up with TRBD2. V lost 3 bases, J lost 3 bases, and 3 bases stayed unmatched. There are 14 residues in the CDR3. Germline V gives CDR1 SGHTS, CDR2 YDEGEE. Looking up the rest from reference TRBV5-8 and TRBJ2-1 gives the full variable domain: EAGVTQSPTHLIKTRGQQATLRCSPISGHTSVYWYQQALGLGLQFLLWYDEGEERNRGNFPPRFSGRQFPNYSSELNVNALELEDSALYLCASSSAGDYNEQFFGPGTRLTVL.

This clonotype was detected ten times or more. This rearrangement joins TRBV5-1 to TRBJ2-2; TRBD1 matches at 8 bases. The germline CDR1 and CDR2 sequences are SGHRS and YFSETQ. The ends lost 4 bases at V and 3 bases at J; junction bases unmatched: 5. This CDR3 contains 15 residues. The CDR3, as DNA: TGCGCCAGCAGCAGGGACAGGCCGGACACCGGGGAGCTGTTTTTT. Translated, it gives CASSRDRPDTGELFF.

This clonotype has ten or more counts. The chain carries TRBV15 and TRBJ2-3; a possible D gene is TRBD2 (6 bases). CDR3 size: 15 residues. Between the trimmed V and J ends, which lost 0 bases and 5 bases, there was a span of 12 bases. Germline CDR1 reads LNHNV; CDR2 reads YYDKDF (reference sequence). In DNA, the CDR3 is TGTGCCACCAGCAGAGATCCCGGGGGAGTAGATACGCAGTATTTT. Its translation is CATSRDPGGVDTQYF.

This clonotype was seen repeatedly, ten times or more. The V call is TRBV19, the J call TRBJ1-2; D is undetermined. V lost 8 bases and J lost 5, with 12 bases in between. The CDR3 extends over 12 amino acids. Germline CDR1 LNHDA, CDR2 SQIVND (reference sequence). The CDR3 spells CASEGSSYGYTF. CDR3 DNA sequence: TGTGCCAGTGAAGGCAGCTCTTATGGCTACACCTTC.